The 23 T cell receptor beta chains below all came from one sample that was sequenced in a study of spatial heterogeneity in lung cancer. Noted time point: sample taken at primary tumor resection. TCRs were sequenced from unsorted whole RNA of tumor, nontumor lung or PBMC. TCRdb passed the 5' RACE reads through MiXCR, listing each CDR3 protein once. The sample shows around 40,000 distinct CDR3 sequences, approximately 6.3% of them seen only once. The source was PBMCs, collected at surgery. These receptors came from a male donor with early-stage non-small cell lung cancer.

This clonotype was found many times. V and J are TRBV20-1 and TRBJ2-5, with D perhaps assigned TRBD1 or TRBD2 (5 bases each). V lost 3 bases to trimming and J lost 0 bases, with 5 bases between them. From germline, CDR1 is DFQATT and CDR2 SNEGSKA (reference sequence). The CDR3 is 12 amino acids. The CDR3 region has the DNA TGCAGTGCTAGGGGGGACCAAGAGACCCAGTACTTC. Translating it yields CSARGDQETQYF.

This clonotype is classed as medium-sized. The rearrangement links TRBV6-5 to TRBJ2-5, with 7 bases fitting TRBD2. Trimming at V came to 0 bases and at J to 7 bases, leaving 5 bases not matched to a gene. The CDR3 is made up of 14 amino acids. From germline, CDR1 is MNHEY and CDR2 SVGAGI. CDR3 sequence: CASSYSGGGATQYF. CDR3 in DNA: TGTGCCAGCAGTTACTCGGGGGGGGGAGCGACCCAGTACTTC.

This clonotype was observed at least ten times. The chain couples TRBV12-3 or TRBV12-4 to TRBJ1-6, with TRBD1 matching 7 bases. CDR3 size: 18 residues. J gave up 6 bases and V 6 bases, and 17 bases lay outside the gene matches. DNA of the CDR3: TGTGCCAGCAGAGTACAGGGGAGTCCGCTTAGGGCTAATTCACCCCTCCACTTT. This codes for CASRVQGSPLRANSPLHF.

This clonotype has a count of ten or more. The chain employs TRBV12-3 or TRBV12-4 and TRBJ2-2, with a possible D match to TRBD1 (5 bases). V lost 2 bases, J lost 4 bases, and 11 bases lay in between. This CDR3 contains 15 residues. The CDR3 loop is CASSLRRGGTGELFF. DNA of the CDR3: TGTGCCAGCAGTTTAAGAAGGGGTGGCACCGGGGAGCTGTTTTTT.

This clonotype was seen ten or more times. This sequence joins TRBV3-1 and TRBJ2-5; D gene uncertain. CDR1 and CDR2 from the germline V gene are LGHDT and YNNKEL (reference sequence). The V and J ends lost 3 bases and 1 base respectively, with 6 bases between them. CDR3 size: 13 residues. The chain's CDR3 is CASSHSFQETQYF. The CDR3 region has the DNA TGTGCCAGCAGCCATTCTTTCCAAGAGACCCAGTACTTC.

The CDR3 DNA follows: TGTGCCAGCAGCCCAGAGGACACCTTCTACAATGAGCAGTTCTTC. It translates to CASSPEDTFYNEQFF. The V and J genes are TRBV28 and TRBJ2-1; possible D gene TRBD1, 5 bases. Trimming took 6 bases from V and 3 from J, leaving 15 bases between them. The CDR3 has 15 residues. Germline assignment: CDR1 MDHEN and CDR2 SYDVKM.

In this sample, this clonotype turned up many times. The V gene is TRBV20-1, the J gene TRBJ2-3, with 8 positions matching TRBD1. Trimming removed 6 bases from V and 5 bases from J; junction bases left unmatched: 10. Per germline, CDR1 DFQATT and CDR2 SNEGSKA (reference sequence). This CDR3 is built from 14 residues. This CDR3 is CSAHSGGRGDTQYF. The CDR3 coding sequence is TGCAGTGCCCATTCAGGGGGCAGGGGAGATACGCAGTATTTT.

This clonotype was picked up a small number of times. The chain employs TRBV25-1 and TRBJ1-6, with 10 nucleotides matching TRBD1. The germline CDR1 and CDR2 sequences are MGHDK and SYGVNS. The CDR3 runs 19 residues. J gave up 4 bases and V 5 bases, and 14 bases lay outside the gene matches. The CDR3 DNA reads TGTGCCAGCAGTCCGGCCCCCGGACAGGGGGGGCTTTATAATTCACCCCTCCACTTT. Protein product: CASSPAPGQGGLYNSPLHF.

At least ten counts were recorded for this clonotype. V is TRBV7-2 and J is TRBJ1-6; 7 bases are shared with TRBD1. Trimming took 5 bases from V and 7 from J; bases not matched to a gene: 8. Germline V lookup: CDR1 SGHTA, CDR2 FQGNSA. The CDR3 totals 15 residues. The CDR3 reads CASSQWTGSNSPLHF. DNA for the CDR3: TGTGCCAGCAGCCAATGGACAGGCTCAAATTCACCCCTCCACTTT.

In this sample, this clonotype turned up many times. This chain connects TRBV11-2 to TRBJ2-1, with D possibly being TRBD2 (5 bases). The germline V gene has CDR1 SGHAT and CDR2 FQNNGV. The V gene lost 4 bases and the J gene lost 9 bases, with 10 bases spanning the gap. This CDR3 comprises 12 residues. Here the CDR3 reads CASSSEGFEQFF. CDR3 DNA: TGTGCCAGCAGCTCCGAGGGATTTGAGCAGTTCTTC. The full variable domain, in which reference TRBV11-2 and TRBJ2-1 provide the parts outside the CDR3, is EAGVAQSPRYKIIEKRQSVAFWCNPISGHATLYWYQQILGQGPKLLIQFQNNGVVDDSQLPKDRFSAERLKGVDSTLKIQPAKLEDSAVYLCASSSEGFEQFFGPGTRLTVL.

This clonotype has just a few counts. CDR3 region: CASSLAGTENEKLFF. The DNA for the CDR3 is TGTGCCAGCAGCTTAGCCGGGACAGAAAATGAAAAACTGTTTTTT. This chain connects TRBV7-9 to TRBJ1-4, with TRBD1 identical over 7 bases. The germline CDR1 and CDR2 sequences are SEHNR and FQNEAQ (reference sequence). V shed 0 bases and J 5 bases; nucleotides not matched to a gene: 3. This CDR3 is built from 15 residues.

This clonotype was seen a handful of times. V usage is TRBV2 and J usage is TRBJ1-2; 8 bases map to TRBD1. The CDR3 sequence is 14 residues long. Germline CDR1 is SNHLY and CDR2 is FYNNEI. V lost 6 bases and J lost 7; bases outside the gene matches: 10. The CDR3 DNA reads as TGTGCCAGCAGCCCGGGACAGGCGGCCTTTGGCTACACCTTC. It specifies CASSPGQAAFGYTF.

The table lists this clonotype with many counts. The V call is TRBV11-2, the J call TRBJ1-2; 10 bases match TRBD1. The V gene end was trimmed by 5 bases and the J gene end by 0 bases; junction bases not matched to a gene: 9. Germline CDR1 and CDR2: SGHAT and FQNNGV. The CDR3 covers 17 residues. The chain's CDR3 is CASSPGTGVRSNYGYTF. CDR3 coding DNA: TGTGCCAGCAGCCCAGGGACAGGGGTCCGTTCTAACTATGGCTACACCTTC.

This clonotype was counted only a few times. The CDR3 reads CASSRPGNSPLHF. CDR3 DNA sequence: TGCGCCAGCAGCCGACCGGGTAATTCACCCCTCCACTTT. The chain joins TRBV5-1 to TRBJ1-6, with D uncertain. Between the trimmed V and J ends, which lost 4 bases and 6 bases, there was a span of 8 bases. Germline V gene data show CDR1 as SGHRS and CDR2 as YFSETQ. CDR3 size: 13 residues.

Remarks on this clonotype: A much bigger clone sits one base away, suggesting this may be a read error. The rearrangement joins TRBV6-1 to TRBJ2-7; 7 bases map to TRBD1. The germline V gene has CDR1 MNHNS and CDR2 SASEGT. The CDR3 loop spans 14 amino acids. The CDR3 nucleotides read TGTGCCAGCGGTGATACGACAGGGCAGGGGGAGCAGTACTTC. Protein sequence: CASGDTTGQGEQYF.

V and J are TRBV5-1 and TRBJ2-5, with 7 positions matching TRBD2. The CDR3 runs to 15 residues. With V trimmed by 6 bases and J by 2 bases, 10 bases remained unmatched. Looked up from germline, CDR1 is SGHRS and CDR2 is YFSETQ. The CDR3 DNA sequence: TGCGCCAGCAACTTAGCTCCCGGGGGGCAAGAGACCCAGTACTTC. It encodes CASNLAPGGQETQYF. The full variable domain, rest sourced from reference TRBV5-1 and TRBJ2-5, is KAGVTQTPRYLIKTRGQQVTLSCSPISGHRSVSWYQQTPGQGLQFLFEYFSETQRNKGNFPGRFSGRQFSNSRSEMNVSTLELGDSALYLCASNLAPGGQETQYFGPGTRLLVL.

The sample holds many counts of this clonotype. V and J are TRBV6-1 and TRBJ2-7; TRBD1 agrees at 9 bases. CDR1 is MNHNS and CDR2 is SASEGT in the germline V gene. The CDR3 sequence is 14 residues long. Germline trimming cut 1 base from V and 3 bases from J; bases unmatched to any gene: 1. CDR3 in DNA: TGTGCCAGCAGTGAAGGGACAGGGGACTACGAGCAGTACTTC. Amino acid sequence: CASSEGTGDYEQYF.

A few counts support this clonotype. DNA for the CDR3: TGTGCCAGCAGTTTATCTCTGGCTAACTATGGCTACACCTTC. Translated: CASSLSLANYGYTF. The chain carries TRBV27 and TRBJ1-2, with unresolved D. Germline CDR1 is MNHEY and CDR2 is SMNVEV (reference sequence). The V gene lost 0 bases and the J gene lost 0 bases, with 5 bases spanning the gap. CDR3 size: 14 residues.

This clonotype was seen repeatedly, ten times or more. V and J are TRBV6-5 and TRBJ1-1; D remains unclear. The V gene lost 0 bases and the J gene lost 8 bases, with 7 bases spanning the gap. This CDR3 comprises 12 residues. Germline V gene lookup returns CDR1 MNHEY and CDR2 SVGAGI. The CDR3 DNA is TGTGCCAGCAGTTACTCTGTAGGAGAAGCTTTCTTT. As protein: CASSYSVGEAFF.

In its sample, this clonotype was seen many times. V is TRBV12-3 or TRBV12-4 and J is TRBJ1-2, with 7 bases identical to TRBD1. J gave up 4 bases and V 10 bases, and 6 bases lay outside the gene matches. The CDR3 runs 12 residues. CDR3 DNA: TGTGCCACCGGGACAGCGCGCTATGGCTACACCTTC. Its translation is CATGTARYGYTF.

In this sample, this clonotype turned up many times. The J gene is TRBJ2-1, the V gene TRBV6-6; TRBD1 matches at 8 bases. CDR3 length equals 15 residues. Unmatched junction bases numbered 9, after V lost 2 bases and J lost 9 bases. In germline, CDR1 is MNHNY, CDR2 SVGAGI (reference sequence). Here the CDR3 DNA reads TGTGCCAGCAGTTACCTAGGACAGGGCCAGGGTGAGCAGTTCTTC. Translated, it gives CASSYLGQGQGEQFF.

The rearrangement links TRBV19 to TRBJ1-5; D call uncertain. The CDR3 covers 14 residues. Germline values: CDR1 LNHDA, CDR2 SQIVND (reference sequence). Trimming cost V 3 bases and J 0 bases, with 6 bases left between them. CDR3 amino acids: CASSILLSNQPQHF. CDR3 in DNA: TGTGCCAGTAGTATCTTACTTAGCAATCAGCCCCAGCATTTT. Full variable domain (outside the CDR3, taken from reference TRBV19 and TRBJ1-5): DGGITQSPKYLFRKEGQNVTLSCEQNLNHDAMYWYRQDPGQGLRLIYYSQIVNDFQKGDIAEGYSVSREKKESFPLTVTSAQKNPTAFYLCASSILLSNQPQHFGDGTRLSIL.

By sample fraction, this clonotype is medium-sized. J is TRBJ2-2 and V is TRBV4-2, with 8 bases identical to TRBD1. The germline V gene has CDR1 LGHNA and CDR2 YNFKEQ. This CDR3 has 16 amino acids. The V gene end was trimmed by 1 base and the J gene end by 4 bases; junction bases not matched to a gene: 5. CDR3 bases: TGTGCCAGCAGCCAAGCCGGACAGGGAGGCACCGGGGAGCTGTTTTTT. The encoded protein is CASSQAGQGGTGELFF.